The 6 T cell receptor beta chains in this list originate from one sample, sequenced in a study of cytomegalovirus exposure and HLA in healthy donors. With 60 Vbeta and 13 Jbeta primers, the PCR was carried out. Some clones are missing from TCRdb's copy, which holds only in-frame ones; the method was immunoSEQ multiplex PCR. This sample has around 150,000 clones; roughly 71% occur once, and the top ten carry roughly 7.3%. Sample: PBMCs. The receptors originated from a male donor in good health and CMV-seropositive.

The gene calls are TRBV4-3 and TRBJ2-7, with 7 bases lining up with TRBD1. The V gene's germline CDR1 is LGHNA and CDR2 YSLEER. CDR3 length equals 15 residues. The V segment lost 1 base and the J segment 2 bases; nucleotides outside the gene matches: 5. CDR3 residues: CASSQATGPPYEQYF. The CDR3 nucleotides read TGCGCCAGCAGCCAAGCGACAGGGCCCCCCTACGAGCAGTACTTC.

J is TRBJ1-2 and V is TRBV4-2, with 8 bases aligning to TRBD1. CDR1 is LGHNA, CDR2 YNFKEQ, per germline. The CDR3 runs 15 residues. Trimming removed 1 base from V and 4 bases from J; junction bases left unmatched: 5. The CDR3 spells CASSQGPGQVYGYTF. CDR3 nucleotide sequence: TGTGCCAGCAGCCAAGGCCCGGGACAGGTCTATGGCTACACCTTC.

This chain links TRBV4-2 with TRBJ1-5; tentatively, D is TRBD1 (5 bases). Germline V gives CDR1 LGHNA, CDR2 YNFKEQ. The CDR3 is made up of 16 amino acids. V was trimmed by 0 bases and J by 11 bases, leaving 20 bases between them. This CDR3 is CASSQDESAAGLAQHF. In nucleotides, the CDR3 is TGTGCCAGCAGCCAAGATGAGTCGGCTGCAGGGTTGGCCCAGCATTTT.

The CDR3 here is CASSPRADGIYLVDTQYF. The CDR3 nucleotides are TGCGCCAGCAGCCCGCGGGCGGACGGGATATATTTGGTGGATACGCAGTATTTT. The V and J genes are TRBV4-1 and TRBJ2-3; weak D call: TRBD2 (5 bases). The CDR3 runs to 18 residues. Germline V gives CDR1 MGHRA, CDR2 YSYEKL. V was clipped by 4 bases and J by 6 bases, with 26 bases between them.

The chain joins TRBV30 to TRBJ1-6; D is unclear. Germline CDR1 reads GTSNPN; CDR2 reads SVGIG (reference sequence). The CDR3 is 13 residues long. Trimming cost V 1 base and J 9 bases, with 10 bases left between them. The CDR3 DNA reads TGTGCCTGGAGTGCTTTTGTGTCTTCACCCCTCCACTTT. Amino acid sequence: CAWSAFVSSPLHF.

The V call is TRBV11-3, the J call TRBJ2-1, with D perhaps TRBD2 (5 bases). CDR1 and CDR2 (germline): SGHNT, YENEEA. The CDR3 runs to 16 residues. V gave up 1 base and J gave up 5 bases, with 15 bases separating them. DNA for the CDR3: TGTGCCAGCAGCTTAGGAGTCGGGAAGGTGGACAATGAGCAGTTCTTC. This sequence encodes CASSLGVGKVDNEQFF.